The 17 T cell receptor beta chains listed next were all sequenced from one sample in a study of blood T cell repertoires in COVID-19 (dated by TCRdb to the early 2020s). Library method: the immunoSEQ multiplex PCR assay. This immuneACCESS table, as held by TCRdb, lists in-frame sequences with V and J called but not all clones. Of the missing ones, under half trace to an unresolved V gene in checked studies; the others have no known cause. In this sample the table shows roughly 97,000 clones, 75% to 95% of which occur a single time. Roughly 5.6% of the sample rests with the top ten. The sequenced sample consisted of peripheral blood. The receptors shown here come from a human donor in a cohort sampled during active COVID-19.

This clone was observed a single time. V and J are TRBV19 and TRBJ2-7; TRBD2 agrees at 11 bases. The CDR3 loop spans 15 amino acids. Germline V gene sequence: CDR1 LNHDA, CDR2 SQIVND (reference sequence). V shed 3 bases, J shed 2 bases, and the junction held 3 bases outside the gene matches. This CDR3 reads CASSMDSGGAYEQYF. CDR3 DNA sequence: TGTGCCAGTAGTATGGATAGCGGGGGGGCCTACGAGCAGTACTTC.

The chain recombines TRBV30 with TRBJ1-5; D is undetermined. The CDR3 has 13 residues. Trimming stripped 2 bases from V and 4 bases from J, with 9 bases between. Germline CDR1 reads GTSNPN; CDR2 reads SVGIG (reference sequence). The CDR3 here is CAWSMGANQPQHF. Here the CDR3 DNA reads TGTGCCTGGAGTATGGGCGCAAATCAGCCCCAGCATTTT.

V gene TRBV21-1 combines with J gene TRBJ1-1; TRBD1, the D gene given by the table, was not confirmed from the DNA. TRBV21-1 is described as a pseudogene. There are 15 residues in the CDR3. The CDR3: CASSKVPAGDTEAFF. The CDR3 coding sequence is TGTGCCAGCAGCAAAGTACCAGCAGGGGACACTGAAGCTTTCTTT.

The chain has TRBV21-1 and TRBJ1-5; the table calls TRBD1, which could not be checked here. TRBV21-1 is marked as a pseudogene. This CDR3 is built from 14 residues. The CDR3 sequence: CASSRGLGHQPQHF. CDR3 DNA: TGTGCCAGCAGCAGGGGGCTTGGGCATCAGCCCCAGCATTTT.

The chain employs TRBV7-2 and TRBJ1-6; a possible D gene is TRBD1 (6 bases). Trimming removed 7 bases at V and 7 bases at J, with 14 bases between. Germline-derived CDR1 and CDR2 are SGHTA and FQGNSA. CDR3 length: 14 residues. The DNA for the CDR3 is TGTGCCAGCAACCCAGGGGCGGCCAATTCACCCCTCCACTTT. It encodes CASNPGAANSPLHF.

The chain combines TRBV19 with TRBJ1-5; no clear D gene. With 7 bases removed from V and 9 bases from J, the gap between germline ends came to 16 bases. Germline V gene sequence: CDR1 LNHDA, CDR2 SQIVND (reference sequence). The CDR3 consists of 13 residues. The CDR3 DNA sequence: TGTGCCAGTAAGGAGGACTCCCGGGGGCCCCAGCATTTT. It codes for CASKEDSRGPQHF.

The V gene is TRBV7-6, the J gene TRBJ1-1; tentative D call: TRBD1 (6 bases). Germline CDR1 and CDR2: SGHVS and FNYEAQ. This CDR3 comprises 16 residues. V lost 5 bases and J lost 1, with 17 bases in between. DNA of the CDR3: TGTGCCAGCAGCGCCGTGGGGGGGCGTAAGAACACTGAAGCTTTCTTT. This sequence encodes CASSAVGGRKNTEAFF.

Only one count was recorded for this clone. The chain uses TRBV11-2 and TRBJ2-5; 12 nucleotides match TRBD2. Germline values: CDR1 SGHAT, CDR2 FQNNGV. The CDR3 is 18 amino acids. Trimming cost V 1 base and J 2 bases; bases outside gene matches: 8. The CDR3: CASSLGLLAGGMQETQYF. CDR3 sequence (DNA): TGTGCCAGCAGCTTAGGACTTCTAGCGGGAGGGATGCAAGAGACCCAGTACTTC. The whole variable domain, remainder taken from reference TRBV11-2 and TRBJ2-5, is EAGVAQSPRYKIIEKRQSVAFWCNPISGHATLYWYQQILGQGPKLLIQFQNNGVVDDSQLPKDRFSAERLKGVDSTLKIQPAKLEDSAVYLCASSLGLLAGGMQETQYFGPGTRLLVL.

The V and J genes are TRBV7-9 and TRBJ1-2, with D hard to call. CDR3 length: 8 residues. Trimming left V 9 bases short and J 8 bases short, with 4 bases between. Germline CDR1 and CDR2: SEHNR and FQNEAQ (reference sequence). In nucleotides, the CDR3 is TGTGCCAGTCGGGGCTACACCTTC. This encodes CASRGYTF.

This chain links TRBV5-6 with TRBJ1-2; D gene ambiguous. This CDR3 comprises 11 residues. Germline loops: CDR1 SGHDT, CDR2 YYEEEE. The ends were cut back, 2 bases at V and 5 bases at J, with 4 bases in the middle. CDR3 region: CASSFQYGYTF. The CDR3, as DNA: TGTGCCAGCAGCTTCCAGTATGGCTACACCTTC. Based on the CDR3 plus reference TRBV5-6 and TRBJ1-2, the full variable domain is DAGVTQSPTHLIKTRGQQVTLRCSPKSGHDTVSWYQQALGQGPQFIFQYYEEEERQRGNFPDRFSGHQFPNYSSELNVNALLLGDSALYLCASSFQYGYTFGSGTRLTVV.

This sequence joins TRBV5-5 and TRBJ2-7; TRBD1 matches 9 bases. V gave up 0 bases and J gave up 1 base; unmatched junction bases: 8. The CDR3 loop spans 17 amino acids. Germline lookup yields CDR1 SGHKS and CDR2 YYEKEE (reference sequence). The CDR3 bases are TGTGCCAGCAGCTTGGCTCCGGGACAGGGCACGTCCTACGAGCAGTACTTC. It encodes CASSLAPGQGTSYEQYF.

The chain uses TRBV10-3 and TRBJ2-7; perhaps TRBD1 as D (5 bases). Trimming stripped 4 bases from V and 2 bases from J, with 9 bases between. The V gene's germline CDR1 is ENHRY and CDR2 SYGVKD. This CDR3 region has 13 residues. Here the CDR3 reads CAISGQGAYEQYF. The CDR3 bases are TGTGCCATCAGTGGTCAAGGGGCCTACGAGCAGTACTTC.

The rearrangement links TRBV27 to TRBJ1-3; the D is unclear. This CDR3 comprises 12 residues. V dropped 9 bases and J dropped 0 bases, with 6 bases sitting between them. Per the germline V gene, CDR1 is MNHEY and CDR2 is SMNVEV (reference sequence). This CDR3 is CASVSSGNTIYF. The CDR3 region has the DNA TGTGCCAGTGTTAGCTCTGGAAACACCATATATTTT.

The chain combines TRBV7-2 with TRBJ2-7; 7 positions match TRBD1. V lost 4 bases and J lost 3; bases outside the gene matches: 9. CDR3 size: 15 residues. The germline V gene has CDR1 SGHTA and CDR2 FQGNSA. In DNA form, the CDR3 reads TGTGCCAGCAGCTCCCGACAGGGTGTAAGCTACGAGCAGTACTTC. Encoded protein: CASSSRQGVSYEQYF.

J is TRBJ1-1 and V is TRBV19, with D tentatively TRBD1 (6 bases). The V gene lost 6 bases and the J gene lost 8 bases, with 13 bases spanning the gap. The CDR3 sequence is 12 residues long. Germline V gene data show CDR1 as LNHDA and CDR2 as SQIVND (reference sequence). DNA for the CDR3: TGTGCCAGTAGCCTTGGACAGACCGAAGCTTTCTTT. Protein: CASSLGQTEAFF. The variable domain in full, with the rest retrieved from reference TRBV19 and TRBJ1-1, is DGGITQSPKYLFRKEGQNVTLSCEQNLNHDAMYWYRQDPGQGLRLIYYSQIVNDFQKGDIAEGYSVSREKKESFPLTVTSAQKNPTAFYLCASSLGQTEAFFGQGTRLTVV.

The chain has TRBV20-1 and TRBJ2-1; the D is unclear. Deletions cut 3 bases from V and 4 bases from J, with 16 bases between. The V gene's germline CDR1 is DFQATT and CDR2 SNEGSKA (reference sequence). The CDR3 is made up of 15 amino acids. The CDR3 DNA sequence: TGCAGTGCTAGTAAGCTAGAGGTGGTTTACAATGAGCAGTTCTTC. As protein: CSASKLEVVYNEQFF.

The gene calls are TRBV7-9 and TRBJ1-1, with 8 bases that match TRBD1. With V trimmed by 5 bases and J by 10 bases, 12 bases remained unmatched. The CDR3 covers 14 residues. Looked up from germline, CDR1 is SEHNR and CDR2 is FQNEAQ (reference sequence). This CDR3 reads CASSAPRGTGGAFF. The CDR3 nucleotides are TGTGCCAGCAGCGCGCCCAGGGGCACAGGGGGAGCTTTCTTT.